The entry below gives a single T cell receptor beta chain sequence along with its context. What it binds is unknown. Data came from immunoSEQ multiplex PCR; TCRdb stores just in-frame clones and leaves some out. The sample carries around 100,000 clones, more than 85% recorded once. Per the germline V gene, CDR1 is MDHEN and CDR2 is SYDVKM. V lost 7 bases, J lost 3 bases, and 14 bases lay in between. This CDR3 region has 14 residues. These data belong to a study of graft-versus-host responses after intestinal transplantation. About the study: All recipients were given anti-thymocyte globulin induction, and tacrolimus and steroids were then administered for around three years. Study-wide points: Early declines in HvG clones that occurred post-transplant were associated with peak circulating GvH clone levels. Investigators detected GvH clones in recipient marrow, with some emerging earlier in ileum or blood.

The sequencing used unstimulated CD4+ T cells sorted from spleen or lymph node cells, collected before transplant. The receptor comes from a human donor who was the organ donor for an intestinal transplant. The rearrangement links TRBV28 to TRBJ2-3; D unclear. The CDR3 region has the DNA TGTGCCAGCAACCAATTGTCAGTGACAGATACGCAGTATTTT. Protein: CASNQLSVTDTQYF. Variable domain in full (rest from reference TRBV28 and TRBJ2-3): DVKVTQSSRYLVKRTGEKVFLECVQDMDHENMFWYRQDPGLGLRLIYFSYDVKMKEKGDIPEGYSVSREKKERFSLILESASTNQTSMYLCASNQLSVTDTQYFGPGTRLTVL.